The source of this T cell receptor (beta chain) is a study of T cells in localized non-small cell lung cancer. Overall study results and limits: Out of the top 100 tumor clones, a median 57 were seen in adjacent lung.

Assay used: immunoSEQ multiplex PCR; TCRdb lists only in-frame clones, some missing. The sample holds around 64,000 clones, about 87% seen once. V was cut by 5 bases and J by 5 bases, with 13 bases left in between. Germline CDR1 reads SGHDT; CDR2 reads YYEEEE. The CDR3 contains 13 residues. As concerns this clone: Antigen specificity is unknown.

The sequence derives from a man aged 40 to 70 with stage I squamous cell lung carcinoma. The sample consisted of peripheral blood, taken before any cancer treatment. The rearrangement uses TRBV5-6 and TRBJ2-5, with D possibly being TRBD2 (6 bases). The chain's CDR3 is CASSFIADETQYF. Here the CDR3 DNA reads TGTGCCAGCAGTTTCATAGCGGACGAGACCCAGTACTTC.